What follows are 9 T cell receptor beta chains derived from one specimen sequenced in a study of T cell responses to AZD1222 COVID-19 vaccine. Sequencing was performed with immunoSEQ multiplex PCR; in TCRdb, only in-frame clones are kept and a portion is missing. The sample contains roughly 180,000 clones, about 91% of which appear only once. This material consisted of peripheral blood, taken 28 days after the second AZD1222 dose. These receptor sequences come from an adult who received the AZD1222 COVID-19 vaccine.

This rearrangement joins TRBV28 to TRBJ1-1; no firm D call. V gave up 6 bases and J gave up 3 bases, with 11 bases separating them. The germline V gene encodes CDR1 MDHEN and CDR2 SYDVKM. This CDR3 region has 13 residues. In nucleotides, the CDR3 is TGTGCCAGCAGCCTTCGAAGGTACACTGAAGCTTTCTTT. Translated: CASSLRRYTEAFF.

The J gene is TRBJ2-3, the V gene TRBV27; D is possibly TRBD1 (6 bases). Trimming took off 5 bases at V and 0 bases at J, with 9 bases between the two ends. The germline gives CDR1 MNHEY, CDR2 SMNVEV (reference sequence). The CDR3 sequence is 14 residues long. In nucleotides, the CDR3 is TGTGCCAGCAGTCAGGGGTTCAGCACAGATACGCAGTATTTT. Translation gives CASSQGFSTDTQYF.

V is TRBV28 and J is TRBJ1-1; TRBD1 might be the D (6 bases). The CDR3 has 13 residues. The V gene lost 6 bases and the J gene lost 5 bases, with 13 bases spanning the gap. CDR1 is MDHEN and CDR2 is SYDVKM in the germline V gene. In nucleotides, the CDR3 is TGTGCCAGCAGGCAGGGGATGTGGACTGAAGCTTTCTTT. It is translated as CASRQGMWTEAFF.

This rearrangement joins TRBV3-1 (or the pseudogene TRBV3-2) to TRBJ2-3; 15 bases map to TRBD2. Germline trimming cut 4 bases from V and 4 bases from J; bases unmatched to any gene: 6. CDR1 LGHDT and CDR2 YNNKEL come from the germline V gene (reference sequence). There are 17 residues in the CDR3. The CDR3 sequence is CASSPGLAGGPADTQYF. Written as DNA, the CDR3 is TGTGCCAGCAGCCCTGGACTAGCGGGAGGGCCAGCAGATACGCAGTATTTT.

The V call is TRBV27, the J call TRBJ2-7; no firm D call. CDR1 is MNHEY and CDR2 is SMNVEV in the germline V gene (reference sequence). The CDR3 covers 13 residues. The CDR3 sequence: CSPAVRQSYEQYF. The CDR3 bases are TGTTCCCCCGCGGTCAGGCAGTCCTACGAGCAGTACTTC.

The chain is built from TRBV19 and TRBJ1-2, with D possibly being TRBD1 (5 bases). The V end was cut by 1 base, the J end by 3 bases, with 12 bases between. This CDR3 comprises 15 residues. Germline V gives CDR1 LNHDA, CDR2 SQIVND (reference sequence). This chain's CDR3 is CASSIVPGGDYGYTF. The CDR3 region has the DNA TGTGCCAGTAGTATAGTACCGGGGGGAGACTATGGCTACACCTTC.

The rearrangement links TRBV3-1 (or the pseudogene TRBV3-2) to TRBJ1-6; 8 nucleotides align to TRBD1. Germline trimming cut 6 bases from V and 8 bases from J; bases unmatched to any gene: 18. Per germline, CDR1 LGHDT and CDR2 YNNKEL (reference sequence). CDR3 size: 18 residues. As DNA, the CDR3 is TGTGCCAGCAGAAGCGCGGACAGGGCCTTTCCACCGGATTCACCCCTCCACTTT. Its protein product is CASRSADRAFPPDSPLHF.

J is TRBJ1-1 and V is TRBV24-1; D might be TRBD1 (6 bases). In germline, CDR1 is KGHDR, CDR2 SFDVKD. V was shortened by 10 bases and J by 0 bases, with 11 bases between the two germline ends. The CDR3 loop spans 13 amino acids. CDR3 sequence (DNA): TGTGCCACTCGGGCAGGGGTGAACACTGAAGCTTTCTTT. Amino acids: CATRAGVNTEAFF.

The V gene is TRBV7-2, the J gene TRBJ1-5, with 12 bases that match TRBD1. The CDR3 totals 17 residues. Germline trimming cut 2 bases from V and 7 bases from J; bases unmatched to any gene: 9. CDR1 and CDR2 from the germline V gene are SGHTA and FQGNSA. The CDR3 loop reads CASSLLPGQGAGQPQHF. The CDR3 DNA follows: TGTGCCAGCAGCTTACTTCCGGGACAGGGGGCGGGACAGCCCCAGCATTTT.